These 28 T cell receptor beta chains share one sample of origin, sequenced in a study of immune evolution from preneoplasia to lung adenocarcinoma. Generated by immunoSEQ multiplex PCR, the TCRdb table keeps only in-frame clones and is missing some. The profile covers about 2,500 clones, with 65% to 80% appearing a single time and roughly 15% taken by the ten largest. The sequenced sample was FFPE adjacent normal lung tissue. These receptors originate from a person between 65 and 79 years old with lung adenocarcinoma.

The table lists this clone with a count of one. This CDR3 is CASSQMAGGARTEAFF. DNA of the CDR3: TGCGCCAGCAGCCAGATGGCAGGGGGGGCTCGGACTGAAGCTTTCTTT. The rearrangement joins TRBV4-1 to TRBJ1-1; 7 nucleotides agree with TRBD1. This CDR3 is built from 16 residues. Trimming removed 3 bases from V and 5 bases from J; junction bases left unmatched: 12. Germline V gene sequence: CDR1 MGHRA, CDR2 YSYEKL.

The chain recombines TRBV7-9 with TRBJ2-1, with 9 bases matching TRBD2. Germline V gene sequence: CDR1 SEHNR, CDR2 FQNEAQ (reference sequence). The junction had 10 bases not matched to a gene; V was cut back by 5 bases and J by 8 bases. CDR3 size: 15 residues. The CDR3, as DNA: TGTGCCAGCAGCCATACTAGCGGGTGGGCCGATGAGCAGTTCTTC. Its protein product is CASSHTSGWADEQFF.

The genes are TRBV7-9 and TRBJ1-1, with D maybe TRBD1 (5 bases). The CDR3 loop spans 14 amino acids. With 5 bases removed from V and 1 base from J, the gap between germline ends came to 11 bases. The germline V gene has CDR1 SEHNR and CDR2 FQNEAQ (reference sequence). CDR3 nucleotide sequence: TGTGCCAGCAGCACCTACACAGGGAACACTGAAGCTTTCTTT. Encoded protein: CASSTYTGNTEAFF.

The V and J genes are TRBV18 and TRBJ2-7, with TRBD1 matching 7 bases. The CDR3 has 12 amino acids. Germline-derived CDR1 and CDR2 are KGHSH and LQKENI. V was clipped by 5 bases and J by 5 bases; unmatched bases: 3. CDR3: CASSNDRDEQYF. The CDR3 region has the DNA TGTGCCAGCTCAAATGACAGGGACGAGCAGTACTTC.

The chain recombines TRBV6-5 with TRBJ2-1; D may be TRBD1 or TRBD2 (5 bases each). V lost 0 bases to trimming and J lost 6 bases, with 12 bases between them. Per germline, CDR1 MNHEY and CDR2 SVGAGI. The CDR3 runs 15 residues. CDR3 sequence reads: CASSYSLAQGNEQFF. CDR3 sequence (DNA): TGTGCCAGCAGTTACTCGTTAGCGCAGGGCAATGAGCAGTTCTTC.

This clone was seen once. CDR3 loop: CASSPYGSLGQYF. The CDR3 bases are TGTGCCAGCAGCCCCTATGGGTCCCTAGGGCAGTACTTC. The chain uses TRBV7-2 and TRBJ2-7, with D uncertain. The CDR3 runs to 13 residues. Germline CDR1 reads SGHTA; CDR2 reads FQGNSA. Deletions cut 5 bases from V and 9 bases from J, with 17 bases between.

This chain connects TRBV29-1 to TRBJ2-5; TRBD2 matches at 8 bases. Germline V gene lookup returns CDR1 SQVTM and CDR2 ANQGSEA. Trimming removed 4 bases from V and 4 bases from J; junction bases left unmatched: 5. This CDR3 has 13 residues. CDR3 DNA sequence: TGCAGCGTTGGTTTTGCGGGGGGAGAGACCCAGTACTTC. This gives the protein CSVGFAGGETQYF.

The genes are TRBV7-6 and TRBJ1-2; D is ambiguous. The CDR3 spans 16 residues. Germline V gene data show CDR1 as SGHVS and CDR2 as FNYEAQ. V lost 4 bases, J lost 0 bases, and 15 bases lay in between. DNA of the CDR3: TGTGCCAGCAGCTCCTCGGAGGGCAGGTCTAACTATGGCTACACCTTC. Protein: CASSSSEGRSNYGYTF.

The chain combines TRBV30 with TRBJ2-5; tentatively, D is TRBD1 (6 bases). The germline gives CDR1 GTSNPN, CDR2 SVGIG (reference sequence). Trimming pared 0 bases from V and 5 bases from J, leaving 10 bases between. This CDR3 comprises 13 residues. CDR3 coding DNA: TGTGCCTGGAGTGTACAGGGAACCGAGACCCAGTACTTC. It is translated as CAWSVQGTETQYF.

The rearrangement joins TRBV19 to TRBJ2-7, with D possibly TRBD2 on 6 matching bases. CDR3 length: 13 amino acids. Trimming took 9 bases from V and 0 from J, leaving 12 bases between them. CDR1 is LNHDA and CDR2 is SQIVND in the germline V gene (reference sequence). This CDR3 is CASRRGSSYEQYF. Written as DNA, the CDR3 is TGTGCCAGCCGGAGGGGAAGCTCCTACGAGCAGTACTTC.

This sequence joins TRBV5-6 and TRBJ1-1; 7 bases agree with TRBD1. The germline gives CDR1 SGHDT, CDR2 YYEEEE. With 1 base clipped from V and 6 bases from J, the junction kept 6 bases outside the gene matches. This CDR3 region has 14 residues. CDR3 sequence: CASSLRGRGAEAFF. CDR3 nucleotides: TGTGCCAGCAGCTTGAGGGGGCGGGGGGCTGAAGCTTTCTTT. The full variable domain, rest sourced from reference TRBV5-6 and TRBJ1-1, is DAGVTQSPTHLIKTRGQQVTLRCSPKSGHDTVSWYQQALGQGPQFIFQYYEEEERQRGNFPDRFSGHQFPNYSSELNVNALLLGDSALYLCASSLRGRGAEAFFGQGTRLTVV.

V gene TRBV13 combines with J gene TRBJ2-1; D may be TRBD1 or TRBD2 (9 bases each). The germline V gene has CDR1 PRHDT and CDR2 FYEKMQ (reference sequence). The CDR3 sequence is 17 residues long. The germline V and J ends were trimmed by 2 bases and 7 bases, with 21 bases remaining between them. The CDR3 here is CASSLNRGPSGANEQFF. The CDR3 DNA follows: TGTGCCAGCAGCTTAAACAGGGGGCCTAGCGGGGCAAATGAGCAGTTCTTC.

The chain links TRBV27 to TRBJ2-7; no clear D. Germline loops: CDR1 MNHEY, CDR2 SMNVEV (reference sequence). Trimming stripped 7 bases from V and 5 bases from J, with 15 bases between. The CDR3 spans 13 residues. DNA of the CDR3: TGTGCCAGCAATAGGCTAGGGCATAACGAGCAGTACTTC. Translating it yields CASNRLGHNEQYF.

This chain connects TRBV19 to TRBJ2-2; no firm D call. The CDR3 contains 15 residues. With 6 bases removed from V and 1 base from J, the gap between germline ends came to 12 bases. Germline lookup yields CDR1 LNHDA and CDR2 SQIVND (reference sequence). The CDR3 sequence is CASSSGQRNTGELFF. In nucleotides, the CDR3 is TGTGCCAGTAGCTCCGGGCAGAGGAACACCGGGGAGCTGTTTTTT.

The V gene is TRBV30, the J gene TRBJ2-1, with TRBD2 identical over 12 bases. CDR1 is GTSNPN, CDR2 SVGIG, per germline (reference sequence). V was clipped by 8 bases and J by 4 bases; unmatched bases: 3. The CDR3 extends over 13 amino acids. The CDR3 sequence: CATLAGGYNEQFF. The CDR3 DNA sequence: TGTGCCACACTAGCGGGAGGATACAATGAGCAGTTCTTC. The complete variable domain, with remaining parts taken from reference TRBV30 and TRBJ2-1, reads SQTIHQWPATLVQPVGSPLSLECTVEGTSNPNLYWYRQAAGRGLQLLFYSVGIGQISSEVPQNLSASRPQDRQFILSSKKLLLSDSGFYLCATLAGGYNEQFFGPGTRLTVL.

The chain joins TRBV7-9 to TRBJ2-5; D is possibly TRBD1 (7 bases). The CDR3 spans 14 residues. Trimming stripped 5 bases from V and 4 bases from J, with 14 bases between. Per the germline V gene, CDR1 is SEHNR and CDR2 is FQNEAQ (reference sequence). CDR3 residues: CASSPRQGGETQYF. DNA of the CDR3: TGTGCCAGCAGCCCCCGACAGGGAGGAGAGACCCAGTACTTC.

This clone was seen a single time. This chain connects TRBV10-2 to TRBJ2-2; D possibly uses TRBD1 or TRBD2 (5 bases each). This CDR3 comprises 14 residues. Germline CDR1 is WSHSY and CDR2 is SAAADI. Trimming left V 6 bases short and J 6 bases short, with 14 bases between. The CDR3 sequence: CASSPLGTAGELFF. The CDR3 DNA reads as TGCGCCAGCAGCCCTCTAGGGACCGCCGGGGAGCTGTTTTTT.

This chain connects TRBV11-3 to TRBJ2-7, with D perhaps matching TRBD1 (6 bases). Trimming left V 2 bases short and J 6 bases short, with 11 bases between. The CDR3 contains 13 residues. Germline V lookup: CDR1 SGHNT, CDR2 YENEEA. The CDR3 is CASSLNRVSEQYF. For the CDR3, the DNA is TGTGCCAGCAGCTTAAACAGGGTCTCCGAGCAGTACTTC.

The rearrangement uses TRBV11-3 and TRBJ2-1, with TRBD2 matching 13 bases. The V segment lost 5 bases and the J segment 9 bases; nucleotides outside the gene matches: 7. Germline V gene sequence: CDR1 SGHNT, CDR2 YENEEA. The CDR3 contains 15 residues. The CDR3 is CASSAGLAGAGEQFF. CDR3 in DNA: TGTGCCAGCAGCGCCGGACTAGCGGGAGCGGGTGAGCAGTTCTTC.

The genes are TRBV29-1 and TRBJ1-4; 7 bases align to TRBD1. With V trimmed by 6 bases and J by 8 bases, 9 bases remained unmatched. The CDR3 loop spans 13 amino acids. Germline CDR1 and CDR2: SQVTM and ANQGSEA. The CDR3 nucleotides are TGCAGCGTGGAGGGGACAGAACACGAAAAACTGTTTTTT. This encodes CSVEGTEHEKLFF.

The chain has TRBV14 and TRBJ2-7; 8 bases agree with TRBD1. The V gene's germline CDR1 is SGHDN and CDR2 FVKESK. This CDR3 comprises 15 residues. The V and J ends lost 4 bases and 5 bases, in that order; junction bases with no gene match: 10. As DNA, the CDR3 is TGTGCCAGCAGCCGCCGGGACAGGTACATGAACGAGCAGTACTTC. Translated, it gives CASSRRDRYMNEQYF.

This clone was recorded once. The rearrangement joins TRBV5-1 to TRBJ2-5, with 8 bases aligning to TRBD2. J lost 5 bases, V lost 1 base, and 7 bases had no gene match. The CDR3 is 15 amino acids. The germline CDR1 and CDR2 sequences are SGHRS and YFSETQ. The CDR3 reads CASSLQRGPEETQYF. DNA for the CDR3: TGCGCCAGCAGCTTGCAGCGGGGGCCGGAGGAGACCCAGTACTTC. Based on the CDR3 plus reference TRBV5-1 and TRBJ2-5, the full variable domain is KAGVTQTPRYLIKTRGQQVTLSCSPISGHRSVSWYQQTPGQGLQFLFEYFSETQRNKGNFPGRFSGRQFSNSRSEMNVSTLELGDSALYLCASSLQRGPEETQYFGPGTRLLVL.

This chain joins TRBV7-9 and TRBJ2-7, with 9 bases aligning to TRBD1. CDR1 is SEHNR, CDR2 FQNEAQ, per germline (reference sequence). The CDR3 has 16 amino acids. V was pared by 7 bases and J by 1 base, with 11 bases of the junction left unmatched. The CDR3 nucleotides are TGTGCCAGCATCGATGCCGGGACAGGGTATTCCTACGAGCAGTACTTC. Translated: CASIDAGTGYSYEQYF. The full variable domain, in which reference TRBV7-9 and TRBJ2-7 provide the parts outside the CDR3, is DTGVSQNPRHKITKRGQNVTFRCDPISEHNRLYWYRQTLGQGPEFLTYFQNEAQLEKSRLLSDRFSAERPKGSFSTLEIQRTEQGDSAMYLCASIDAGTGYSYEQYFGPGTRLTVT.

This chain uses TRBV25-1 with TRBJ1-3; D is unresolved. Per the germline V gene, CDR1 is MGHDK and CDR2 is SYGVNS. V shed 2 bases and J shed 4 bases, with 3 bases lying between them. The CDR3 runs to 12 residues. The CDR3 spells CASSEPGNTIYF. In DNA, the CDR3 is TGTGCCAGCAGTGAACCCGGAAACACCATATATTTT.

This clone was counted between two and nine times. This rearrangement joins TRBV4-1 to TRBJ2-5; 10 bases are a match to TRBD1. The germline V gene has CDR1 MGHRA and CDR2 YSYEKL. The CDR3 has 18 amino acids. V was clipped by 4 bases and J by 5 bases; unmatched bases: 16. The CDR3 loop is CASSPLPRRQGAKETQYF. The CDR3 nucleotides are TGCGCCAGCAGCCCCCTCCCTCGCCGACAGGGGGCGAAGGAGACCCAGTACTTC.

V and J are TRBV7-9 and TRBJ2-1; D gene unclear. The CDR3 is made up of 16 amino acids. V lost 1 base and J 3 bases, leaving 13 bases between the germline ends. Germline CDR1 SEHNR, CDR2 FQNEAQ (reference sequence). CDR3: CASSLVVTLGYNEQFF. For the CDR3, the DNA is TGTGCCAGCAGCTTAGTGGTGACCCTCGGCTACAATGAGCAGTTCTTC.

This chain links TRBV6-1 with TRBJ2-3; D is ambiguous. V shed 1 base and J shed 3 bases, with 8 bases lying between them. CDR1 is MNHNS and CDR2 is SASEGT in the germline V gene. This CDR3 contains 14 residues. This CDR3 is CASSEDWATDTQYF. CDR3 DNA sequence: TGTGCCAGCAGTGAAGATTGGGCTACAGATACGCAGTATTTT.

This chain uses TRBV27 with TRBJ2-7, with TRBD2 matching 7 bases. V dropped 5 bases and J dropped 5; count of bases not matched to a gene: 15. Germline CDR1 is MNHEY and CDR2 is SMNVEV (reference sequence). This CDR3 contains 16 residues. The CDR3 spells CASSQTSPSGPHEQYF. CDR3 in DNA: TGTGCCAGCAGTCAGACTAGCCCTTCTGGTCCCCACGAGCAGTACTTC.